The rows below give T cell receptor beta chains drawn from one sample of a study of shared clonotypes between healthy human individuals. TCRdb's copy holds only in-frame clones and misses some; the assay was immunoSEQ multiplex PCR. The data hold just over 2,000,000 clones, with 85% to 95% observed a single time. The material sequenced was naive CD4+ T cells sorted from blood. The receptors derive from a man aged 18 to 35 in good health. The CDR3 runs from the conserved cysteine through the conserved F or W. Each record gives: clone size, J gene, CDR3 length, V gene, CDR3 protein. A clone size is listed for some rows: how often the clone was seen (once, few, many), or a class if it is expanded.

>-|TRBJ2-2|15|TRBV28
CASSLSGPLTGELFF
>-|TRBJ1-2|16|TRBV9
CASSVNRDGGSYGYTF
>-|TRBJ1-1|12|TRBV6-6
CASSYSKGRTFF
>-|TRBJ2-3|13|TRBV4-2
CASSVGSKDTQYF
>-|TRBJ2-2|15|TRBV4-1
CASSPGQRNTGELFF
>-|TRBJ1-2|16|TRBV7-9
CASSLGRDRGTYGYTF
>-|TRBJ1-1|13|TRBV5-1
CASSLRVNTEAFF
>-|TRBJ2-2|17|TRBV28
CASSHVTGKIGAGELFF
>once|TRBJ2-7|16|TRBV5-1
CASSLAKTSGAYEQYF
>-|TRBJ1-3|15|TRBV5-1
CASSPEGAGGNTIYF
>-|TRBJ2-1|11|TRBV10-3
CATRGTGGQFF
>-|TRBJ2-6|20|TRBV5-4
CASSLAVEGARFSGANVLTF
>-|TRBJ1-1|15|TRBV4-1
CASSLTQGIETEAFF
>-|TRBJ2-1|12|TRBV5-1
CASSLIGNEQFF
>-|TRBJ2-7|15|TRBV6-5
CASSPGTRFPYEQYF
>-|TRBJ2-3|18|TRBV7-9
CASSLAPGQALKTDTQYF
>-|TRBJ2-1|16|TRBV19
CASSTILQGSYNEQFF
>once|TRBJ2-4|14|TRBV6-1
CASSSDRGLYIQYF
>-|TRBJ1-2|15|TRBV9
CASSPRTYQSNGYTF
>-|TRBJ2-5|14|TRBV7-9
CASSFHDASSTQYF
>-|TRBJ2-5|14|TRBV28
CASSRDRRKETQYF
>-|TRBJ2-7|12|TRBV6-5
CASSYTTGVQYF
>-|TRBJ1-5|15|TRBV2
CASSRGQVSNQPQHF
>-|TRBJ2-7|14|TRBV7-3
CASSLSGGPYEQYF
>-|TRBJ2-7|16|TRBV7-2
CASSTAPGTEPYEQYF
>-|TRBJ1-1|13|TRBV7-8
CASSLAENTEAFF
>-|TRBJ2-7|15|TRBV19
CASRASGSGSYEQYF
>-|TRBJ2-7|16|TRBV7-2
CASSLSPGGWAYEQYF
>-|TRBJ2-1|16|TRBV7-2
CASSPLGTSGRNEQFF
>-|TRBJ1-2|17|TRBV19
CASSIAGDGQGMHGYTF
>-|TRBJ1-2|14|TRBV7-9
CASSVLVGSDGYTF
>-|TRBJ1-2|14|TRBV5-1
CASGGDITTHGYTF
>-|TRBJ2-1|16|TRBV4-1
CASSRPTSGRGNEQFF
>-|TRBJ2-1|10|TRBV20-1
CSARDNEQFF
>-|TRBJ2-7|13|TRBV10-2
CASSVAGPYEQYF
>-|TRBJ2-1|15|TRBV6-1
CASSEKRGGSNEQFF
>-|TRBJ2-3|16|TRBV29-1
CSVETAPRTSTDTQYF
>-|TRBJ2-3|15|TRBV4-1
CASSLRDRDTDTQYF
>-|TRBJ2-1|15|TRBV7-8
CASRLQGVGLDEQFF
>-|TRBJ1-1|12|TRBV9
CASAVGDTEAFF
>-|TRBJ2-3|13|TRBV2
CASTGGRRDTQYF
>-|TRBJ2-7|20|TRBV28
CASSSLYSGGNGGNSYEQYF
>-|TRBJ1-2|16|TRBV15
CATSRDRPNRGYGYTF
>-|TRBJ2-2|12|TRBV6-6
CASRPYTGELFF
>-|TRBJ1-1|16|TRBV18
CASSPPARGSLTEAFF
>-|TRBJ1-2|15|TRBV30
CAWSTTGKGPYGYTF
>-|TRBJ2-1|14|TRBV9
CASSPLPGYNEQFF
>-|TRBJ1-1|12|TRBV10-2
CASSELDTEAFF
>few|TRBJ2-7|13|TRBV18
CASSPRTVYEQYF